The entry below gives a single T cell receptor beta chain sequence along with its context. Its antigen is not known. A single base separates this from a much larger clone, so it may be a read error. Since the CDR3 does not end with the conserved phenylalanine or tryptophan, this likely comes from a read error. The approximately 17-32 mg bulk tissue piece was not sorted before simultaneous RNA and DNA extraction. With a constant-region primer, TCR beta cDNA was made from 450 to 550 ng of total RNA. The TCR beta library was amplified through three nested multiplex PCR rounds in a modified ARM-PCR procedure. A C-beta reverse primer was combined with TRBV1-TRBV30 forward primers in the first two PCR rounds, and each round had 10 cycles. TCRdb re-called the multiplex PCR reads through MiXCR, storing one row per CDR3 protein. The repertoire has around 120,000 distinct CDR3 sequences, 55% to 70% of them found once; the top ten carry 8.1%.

This entry comes from a study of tumor-infiltrating lymphocytes in primary liver carcinoma. About the research overall: Patients were men and women aged 30 to 69 years. Study-wide points: Tumor-blood pairs (like tumor-adjacent pairs) overlapped less than tumor region pairs did. A significantly higher top-250-clone fraction was recorded for tumors than for blood (p = 0.039).

The CDR3 extends over 12 amino acids. Germline CDR1 is MDHEN and CDR2 is SYDVKM. Trimming took 7 bases from V and 1 from J, leaving 8 bases between them. The J gene is TRBJ2-7, the V gene TRBV28; D not certain. The source material was tumor-adjacent normal liver tissue. The source is a woman aged 55 to 70 with primary liver carcinoma and hepatitis B virus infection. The CDR3 spells CASKSSSYEQYY. The CDR3 DNA reads as TGTGCCAGCAAGAGCTCGTCCTACGAGCAGTACTAC.